The source of this TCR beta chain is a study of Tregs in tolerant kidney transplant recipients. Study observations and caveats: This study did not directly address biological reproducibility.

TCRdb's copy holds only in-frame clones and misses some; the assay was immunoSEQ multiplex PCR. There are approximately 66,000 clones in the sample; 80% to 90% occur only once, and 2.1% lies in the top ten. The CDR3 is 13 amino acids. Germline assignment: CDR1 MNHEY and CDR2 SVGAGI. The V end was cut by 5 bases, the J end by 6 bases, with 12 bases between. Unstimulated Tregs (CD4+CD25+CD127-) and CD4+CD25- non-Tregs were sorted from PBMCs. On this clone: Antigen specificity is unknown.

The sample consisted of Tregs from blood, taken before the transplant. The receptor comes from a human donor who received a combined kidney and bone marrow transplant. The J gene is TRBJ2-3, the V gene TRBV6-5; D not certain. The CDR3: CASSVDPPDTQYF. CDR3 nucleotide sequence: TGTGCCAGCAGTGTCGACCCCCCGGATACGCAGTATTTT.